This TCR beta chain was profiled in a study of T cell responses to AZD1222 COVID-19 vaccine. Clones were read by immunoSEQ multiplex PCR, and TCRdb kept only the in-frame ones, dropping some. This table has fewer than 100,000 clones, nearly 90% appearing once. Remarks on this clone: What it recognizes is unknown.

V lost 3 bases and J lost 10, with 15 bases in between. In germline, CDR1 is KGHSH, CDR2 LQKENI. The CDR3 contains 13 residues. Points from the study as a whole: At 160-218 and 743-854, vaccine-associated CD4 TCRs were dominant, and they spanned spike.

The TCR comes from an adult in good health. Material: peripheral blood, obtained on day 0 of AZD1222 vaccination. The V gene is TRBV18, the J gene TRBJ1-1; D is unclear. The CDR3 spells CASSPDLSSGAFF. The CDR3 DNA reads as TGTGCCAGCTCACCGGACTTGTCCAGCGGAGCTTTCTTT.